The source of this T cell receptor beta chain is a study of human T cells and chemical hapten exposure. Study as a whole: Patients having alopecia areata, totalis or universalis were mostly female.

From the RACE reads, TCRdb called clonotypes with MiXCR, one entry per CDR3 protein. The sample has about 380,000 distinct CDR3 sequences; about 5.1% are singletons. CDR3 length: 15 residues. The germline V gene encodes CDR1 DFQATT and CDR2 SNEGSKA (reference sequence). Trimming took off 0 bases at V and 0 bases at J, with 11 bases between the two ends. General study points: Counts of expanded TCRs (at PT1) showed a positive correlation with patch test score.

Time point of the sample: pre-sensitization, week 0. This sample's treatment: therapeutic diphenylcyclopropenone sensitization with weekly scalp DPC. Participating donors were patients with alopecia, aged 18 to 70 years, considered appropriate candidates for DPC. This clonotype was recorded at least ten times. The antigen is not known. This material consisted of whole blood, taken in connection with sensitization to the hapten diphenylcyclopropenone (DPC). This TCR was recovered from a woman in her 50s with alopecia areata. Some clones in this sample may be carry-over from other donors' samples. The chain carries TRBV20-1 and TRBJ1-1; D ambiguous. The CDR3 loop is CSARDPSTMNTEAFF. The DNA for the CDR3 is TGCAGTGCTAGAGATCCCAGCACCATGAACACTGAAGCTTTCTTT.